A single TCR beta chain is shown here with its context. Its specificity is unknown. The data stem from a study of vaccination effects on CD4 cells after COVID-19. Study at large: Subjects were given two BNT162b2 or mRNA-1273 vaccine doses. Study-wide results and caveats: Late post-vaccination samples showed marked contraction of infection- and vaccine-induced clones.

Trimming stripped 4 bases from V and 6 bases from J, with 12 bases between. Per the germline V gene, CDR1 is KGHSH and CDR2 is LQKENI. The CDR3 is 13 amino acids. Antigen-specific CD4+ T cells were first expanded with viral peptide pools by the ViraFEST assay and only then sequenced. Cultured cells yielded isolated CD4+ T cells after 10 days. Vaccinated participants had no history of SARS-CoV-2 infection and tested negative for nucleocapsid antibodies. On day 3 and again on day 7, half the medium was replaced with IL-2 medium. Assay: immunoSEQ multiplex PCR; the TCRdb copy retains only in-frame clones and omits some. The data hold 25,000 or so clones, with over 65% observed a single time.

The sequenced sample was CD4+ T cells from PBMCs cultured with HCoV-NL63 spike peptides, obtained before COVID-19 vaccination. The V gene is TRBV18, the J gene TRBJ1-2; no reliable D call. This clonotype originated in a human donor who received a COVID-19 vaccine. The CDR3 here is CASSRDPINGYTF. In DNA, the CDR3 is TGTGCCAGCTCACGGGATCCGATTAATGGCTACACCTTC.